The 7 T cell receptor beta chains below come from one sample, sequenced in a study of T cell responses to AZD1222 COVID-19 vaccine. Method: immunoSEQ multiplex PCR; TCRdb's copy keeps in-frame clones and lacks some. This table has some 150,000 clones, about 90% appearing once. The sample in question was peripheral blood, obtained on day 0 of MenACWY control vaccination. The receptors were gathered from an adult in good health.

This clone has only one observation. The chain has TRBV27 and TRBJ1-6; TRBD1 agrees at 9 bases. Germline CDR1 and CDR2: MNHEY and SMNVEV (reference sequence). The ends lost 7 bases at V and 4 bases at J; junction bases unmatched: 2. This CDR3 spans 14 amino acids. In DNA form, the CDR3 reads TGTGCCAGCAACGACAGGGGGTATAATTCACCCCTCCACTTT. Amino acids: CASNDRGYNSPLHF.

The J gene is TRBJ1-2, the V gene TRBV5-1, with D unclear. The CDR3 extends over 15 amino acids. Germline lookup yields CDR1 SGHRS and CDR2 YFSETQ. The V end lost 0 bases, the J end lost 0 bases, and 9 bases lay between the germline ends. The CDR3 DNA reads TGCGCCAGCAGCTTGGGTCAGTCGGCTAACTATGGCTACACCTTC. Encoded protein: CASSLGQSANYGYTF.

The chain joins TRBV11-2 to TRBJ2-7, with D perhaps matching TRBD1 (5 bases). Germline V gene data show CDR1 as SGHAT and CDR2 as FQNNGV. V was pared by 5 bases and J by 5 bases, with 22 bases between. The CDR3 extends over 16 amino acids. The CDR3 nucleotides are TGTGCCAGCAGCCTAGTACGTGGGGCTGAAAGCCACGAGCAGTACTTC. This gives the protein CASSLVRGAESHEQYF.

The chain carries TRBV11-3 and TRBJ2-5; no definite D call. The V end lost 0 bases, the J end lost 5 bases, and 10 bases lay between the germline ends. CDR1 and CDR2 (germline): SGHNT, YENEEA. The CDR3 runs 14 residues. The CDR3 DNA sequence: TGTGCCAGCAGCTTAGATTCTTTTGCGGAGACCCAGTACTTC. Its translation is CASSLDSFAETQYF.

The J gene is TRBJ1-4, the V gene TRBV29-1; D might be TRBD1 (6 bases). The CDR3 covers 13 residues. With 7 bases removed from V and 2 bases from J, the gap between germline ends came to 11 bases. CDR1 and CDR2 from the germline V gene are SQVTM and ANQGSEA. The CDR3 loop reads CSAPDSTNEKLFF. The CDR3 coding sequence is TGCAGCGCCCCGGACAGTACTAATGAAAAACTGTTTTTT.

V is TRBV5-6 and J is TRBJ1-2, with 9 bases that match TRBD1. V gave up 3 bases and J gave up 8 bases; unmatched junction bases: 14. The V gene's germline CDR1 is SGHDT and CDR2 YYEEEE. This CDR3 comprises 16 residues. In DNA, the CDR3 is TGTGCCAGCAGCTCCGGCGGGACAGGGTTTGCGCGCGGCTACACCTTC. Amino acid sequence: CASSSGGTGFARGYTF. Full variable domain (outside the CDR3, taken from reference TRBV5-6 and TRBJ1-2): DAGVTQSPTHLIKTRGQQVTLRCSPKSGHDTVSWYQQALGQGPQFIFQYYEEEERQRGNFPDRFSGHQFPNYSSELNVNALLLGDSALYLCASSSGGTGFARGYTFGSGTRLTVV.

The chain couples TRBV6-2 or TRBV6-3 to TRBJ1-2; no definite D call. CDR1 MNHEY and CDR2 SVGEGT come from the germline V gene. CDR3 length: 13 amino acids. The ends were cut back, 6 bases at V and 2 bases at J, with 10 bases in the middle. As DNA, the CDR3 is TGTGCCAGCAGCGCAAGTTTGAACTATGGCTACACCTTC. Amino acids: CASSASLNYGYTF.